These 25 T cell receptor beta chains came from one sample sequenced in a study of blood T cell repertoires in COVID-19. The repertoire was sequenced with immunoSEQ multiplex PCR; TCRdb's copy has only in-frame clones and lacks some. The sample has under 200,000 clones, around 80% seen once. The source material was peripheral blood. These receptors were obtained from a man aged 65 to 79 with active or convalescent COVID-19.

The CDR3 DNA is TGTGCCAGCAGCCTCCTAGCAAACTACAATGAGCAGTTCTTC. Encoded protein: CASSLLANYNEQFF. The V call is TRBV27, the J call TRBJ2-1, with a weak D call TRBD2 (5 bases). The CDR3 covers 14 residues. The germline V and J ends were trimmed by 6 bases and 3 bases, with 12 bases remaining between them. In germline, CDR1 is MNHEY, CDR2 SMNVEV (reference sequence).

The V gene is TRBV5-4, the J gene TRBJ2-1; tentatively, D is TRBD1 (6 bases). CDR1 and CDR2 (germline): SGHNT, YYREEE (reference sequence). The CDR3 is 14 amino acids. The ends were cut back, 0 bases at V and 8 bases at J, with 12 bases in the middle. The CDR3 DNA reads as TGTGCCAGCAGCTTGGACAGGGCTGGGGATGAGCAGTTCTTC. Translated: CASSLDRAGDEQFF.

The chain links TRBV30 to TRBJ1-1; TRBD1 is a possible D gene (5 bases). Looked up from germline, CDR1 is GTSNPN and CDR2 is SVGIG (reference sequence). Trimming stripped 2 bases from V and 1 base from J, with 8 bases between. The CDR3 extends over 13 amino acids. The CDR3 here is CAWSQQENTEAFF. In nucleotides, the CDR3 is TGTGCCTGGAGTCAACAGGAGAACACTGAAGCTTTCTTT.

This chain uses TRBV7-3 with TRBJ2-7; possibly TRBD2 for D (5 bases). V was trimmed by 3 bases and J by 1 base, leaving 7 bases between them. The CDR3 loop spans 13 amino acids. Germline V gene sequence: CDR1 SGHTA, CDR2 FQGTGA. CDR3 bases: TGTGCCAGCAGCTTTCCGGGGTCCTACGAGCAGTACTTC. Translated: CASSFPGSYEQYF.

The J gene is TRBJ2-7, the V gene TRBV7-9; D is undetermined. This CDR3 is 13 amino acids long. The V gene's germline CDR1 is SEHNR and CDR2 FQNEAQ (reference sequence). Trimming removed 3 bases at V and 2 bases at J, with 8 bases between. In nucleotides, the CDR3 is TGTGCCAGCAGCTTCGGCGGAACCTACGAGCAGTACTTC. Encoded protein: CASSFGGTYEQYF.

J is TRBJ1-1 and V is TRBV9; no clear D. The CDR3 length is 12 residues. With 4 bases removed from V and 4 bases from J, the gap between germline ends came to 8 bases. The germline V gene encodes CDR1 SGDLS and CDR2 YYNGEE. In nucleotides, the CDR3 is TGTGCCAGCAGCCCAGCGGGCACTGAAGCTTTCTTT. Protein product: CASSPAGTEAFF.

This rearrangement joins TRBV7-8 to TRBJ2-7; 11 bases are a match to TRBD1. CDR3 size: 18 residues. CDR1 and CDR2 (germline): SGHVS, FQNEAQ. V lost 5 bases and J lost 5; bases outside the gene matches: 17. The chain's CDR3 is CASSHRYEPGQGVHEQYF. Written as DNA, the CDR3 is TGTGCCAGCAGCCATCGATACGAGCCGGGACAGGGGGTTCACGAGCAGTACTTC.

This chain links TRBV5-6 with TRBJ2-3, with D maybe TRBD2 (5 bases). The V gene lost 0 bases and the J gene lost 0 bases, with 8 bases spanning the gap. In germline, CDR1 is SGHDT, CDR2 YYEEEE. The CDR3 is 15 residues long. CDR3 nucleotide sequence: TGTGCCAGCAGCTTGGGAGGGCTCAGCACAGATACGCAGTATTTT. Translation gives CASSLGGLSTDTQYF.

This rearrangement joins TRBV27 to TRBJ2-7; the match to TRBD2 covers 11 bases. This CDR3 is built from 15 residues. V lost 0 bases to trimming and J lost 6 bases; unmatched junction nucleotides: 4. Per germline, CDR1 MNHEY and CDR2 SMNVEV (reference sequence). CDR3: CASSLSSGGAFEQYF. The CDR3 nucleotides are TGTGCCAGCAGTTTATCTAGCGGGGGGGCTTTCGAGCAGTACTTC.

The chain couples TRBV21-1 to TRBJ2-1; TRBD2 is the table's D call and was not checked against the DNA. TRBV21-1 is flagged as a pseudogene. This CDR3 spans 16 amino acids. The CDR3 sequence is CASSTLSGGSGNEQFF. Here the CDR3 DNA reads TGTGCCAGCAGCACACTCTCGGGCGGGAGTGGTAATGAGCAGTTCTTC.

The CDR3 region has the DNA TGTGCCAGCAGTGAAAGGCTAGCGGGGGGGGTGGACAATGAGCAGTTCTTC. This gives the protein CASSERLAGGVDNEQFF. The rearrangement joins TRBV2 to TRBJ2-1; 12 nucleotides line up with TRBD2. In germline, CDR1 is SNHLY, CDR2 FYNNEI. The CDR3 totals 17 residues. Trimming cost V 2 bases and J 5 bases; bases outside gene matches: 7.

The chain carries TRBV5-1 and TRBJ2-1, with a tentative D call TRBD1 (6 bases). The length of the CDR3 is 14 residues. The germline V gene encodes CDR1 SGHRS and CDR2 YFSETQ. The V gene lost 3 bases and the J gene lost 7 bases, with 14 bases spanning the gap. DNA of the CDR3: TGCGCCAGCAGCTCCAGGGGAACCCTTAATGAGCAGTTCTTC. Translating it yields CASSSRGTLNEQFF.

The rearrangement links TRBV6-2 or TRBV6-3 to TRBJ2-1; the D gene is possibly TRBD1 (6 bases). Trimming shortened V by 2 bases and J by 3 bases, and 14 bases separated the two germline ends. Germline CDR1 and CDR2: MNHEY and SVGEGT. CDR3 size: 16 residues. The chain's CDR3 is CASSYPEQGHYNEQFF. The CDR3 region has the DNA TGTGCCAGCAGTTACCCTGAACAGGGACACTACAATGAGCAGTTCTTC.

The CDR3 region is CASSRTISSTDTQYF. The CDR3 DNA sequence: TGTGCCAGCTCAAGGACTATCTCGAGCACAGATACGCAGTATTTT. The chain is built from TRBV27 and TRBJ2-3; the D gene is possibly TRBD2 (6 bases). The V gene lost 8 bases and the J gene lost 0 bases, with 15 bases spanning the gap. The length of the CDR3 is 15 residues. Germline CDR1 is MNHEY and CDR2 is SMNVEV (reference sequence).

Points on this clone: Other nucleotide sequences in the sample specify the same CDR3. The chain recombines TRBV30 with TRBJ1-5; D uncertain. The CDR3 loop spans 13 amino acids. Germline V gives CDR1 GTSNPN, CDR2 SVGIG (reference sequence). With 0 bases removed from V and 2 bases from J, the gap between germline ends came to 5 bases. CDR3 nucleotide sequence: TGTGCCTGGAGTGTGCAGGGCAATCAGCCCCAGCATTTT. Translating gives CAWSVQGNQPQHF. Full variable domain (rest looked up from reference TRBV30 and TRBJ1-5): SQTIHQWPATLVQPVGSPLSLECTVEGTSNPNLYWYRQAAGRGLQLLFYSVGIGQISSEVPQNLSASRPQDRQFILSSKKLLLSDSGFYLCAWSVQGNQPQHFGDGTRLSIL.

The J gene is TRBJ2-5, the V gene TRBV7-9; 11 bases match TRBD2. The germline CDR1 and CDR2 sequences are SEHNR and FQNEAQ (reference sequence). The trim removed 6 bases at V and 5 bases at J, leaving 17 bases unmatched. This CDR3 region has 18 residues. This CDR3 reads CASSTTSSGGTRRETQYF. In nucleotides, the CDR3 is TGTGCCAGCAGTACCACCTCTAGCGGGGGGACCCGCCGGGAGACCCAGTACTTC.

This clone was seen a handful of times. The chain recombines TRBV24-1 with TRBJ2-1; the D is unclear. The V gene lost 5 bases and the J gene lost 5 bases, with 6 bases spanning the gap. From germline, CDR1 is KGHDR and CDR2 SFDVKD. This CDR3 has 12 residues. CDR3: CATSAPDNEQFF. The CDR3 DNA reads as TGTGCCACCAGTGCACCGGACAATGAGCAGTTCTTC.

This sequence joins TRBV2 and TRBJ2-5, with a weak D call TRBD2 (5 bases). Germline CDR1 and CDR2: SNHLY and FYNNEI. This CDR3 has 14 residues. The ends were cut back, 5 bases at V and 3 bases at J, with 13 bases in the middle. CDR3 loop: CASSWRRLEETQYF. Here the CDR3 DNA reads TGTGCCAGCAGTTGGAGGAGGCTAGAAGAGACCCAGTACTTC.

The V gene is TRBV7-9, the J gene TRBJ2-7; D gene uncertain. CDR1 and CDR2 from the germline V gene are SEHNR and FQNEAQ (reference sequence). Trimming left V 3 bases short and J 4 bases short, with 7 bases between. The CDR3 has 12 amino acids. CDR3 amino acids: CASSFATYEQYF. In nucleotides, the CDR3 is TGTGCCAGCAGCTTTGCAACATACGAGCAGTACTTC.

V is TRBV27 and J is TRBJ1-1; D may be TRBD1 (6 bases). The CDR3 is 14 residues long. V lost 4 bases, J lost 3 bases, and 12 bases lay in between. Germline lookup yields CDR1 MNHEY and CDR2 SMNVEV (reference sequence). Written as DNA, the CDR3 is TGTGCCAGCAGTTCGCCAGGGGCGCACACTGAAGCTTTCTTT. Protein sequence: CASSSPGAHTEAFF.

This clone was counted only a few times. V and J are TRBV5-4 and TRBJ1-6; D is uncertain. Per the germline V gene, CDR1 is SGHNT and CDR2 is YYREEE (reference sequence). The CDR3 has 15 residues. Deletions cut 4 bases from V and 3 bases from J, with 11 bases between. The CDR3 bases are TGTGCCAGCAGCCAACGGGGAAGCTATAATTCACCCCTCCACTTT. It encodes CASSQRGSYNSPLHF.

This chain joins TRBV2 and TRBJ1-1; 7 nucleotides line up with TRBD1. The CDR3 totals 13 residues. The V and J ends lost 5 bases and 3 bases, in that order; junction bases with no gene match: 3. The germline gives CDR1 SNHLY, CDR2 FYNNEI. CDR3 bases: TGTGCCAGCAGTTCGACAGGGTACACTGAAGCTTTCTTT. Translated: CASSSTGYTEAFF.

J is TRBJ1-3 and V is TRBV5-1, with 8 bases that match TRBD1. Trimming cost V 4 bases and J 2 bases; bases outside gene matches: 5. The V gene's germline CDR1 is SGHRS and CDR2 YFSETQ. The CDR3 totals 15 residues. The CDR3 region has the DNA TGCGCCAGCAGCCCAACGGACAGGGCTGGAAACACCATATATTTT. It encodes CASSPTDRAGNTIYF.

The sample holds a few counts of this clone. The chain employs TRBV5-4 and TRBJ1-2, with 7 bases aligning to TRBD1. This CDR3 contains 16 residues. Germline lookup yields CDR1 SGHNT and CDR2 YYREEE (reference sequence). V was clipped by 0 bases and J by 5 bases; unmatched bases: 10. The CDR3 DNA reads TGTGCCAGCAGCTTGGGGTCGGGACAGAGCCTATATGGCTACACCTTC. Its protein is CASSLGSGQSLYGYTF.

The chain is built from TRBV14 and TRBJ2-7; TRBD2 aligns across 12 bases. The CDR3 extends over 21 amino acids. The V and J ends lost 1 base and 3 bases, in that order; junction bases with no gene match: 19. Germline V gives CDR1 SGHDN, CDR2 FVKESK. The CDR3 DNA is TGTGCCAGCAGCCAAGGATATCGGGCTAGCGGGAGGGCCCGTTTAAGCTACGAGCAGTACTTC. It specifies CASSQGYRASGRARLSYEQYF. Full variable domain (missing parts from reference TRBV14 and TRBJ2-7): EAGVTQFPSHSVIEKGQTVTLRCDPISGHDNLYWYRRVMGKEIKFLLHFVKESKQDESGMPNNRFLAERTGGTYSTLKVQPAELEDSGVYFCASSQGYRASGRARLSYEQYFGPGTRLTVT.